This TCR beta chain derives from a study of blood T cell repertoires in COVID-19. Looked up from germline, CDR1 is MNHEY and CDR2 is SMNVEV (reference sequence). The CDR3 loop spans 18 amino acids. Germline trimming cut 5 bases from V and 4 bases from J; bases unmatched to any gene: 13. Original processing notes: Nucleated cell number was recorded as an estimate derived from reference gene primer amplification. Profiled with immunoSEQ multiplex PCR; TCRdb holds only in-frame clones, not every one. D and trimming come from the DNA, and the V and J calls and clone size come from that table. The sample consists of roughly 380,000 clones, 85% of them appearing once.

The clonotype was recovered from a young woman with acute or convalescent COVID-19. Sample: peripheral blood. The rearrangement joins TRBV27 to TRBJ1-6; 8 positions match TRBD1. CDR3 loop: CASSPGTGVSSYNSPLHF. In DNA, the CDR3 is TGTGCCAGCAGTCCCGGGACAGGCGTATCATCTTATAATTCACCCCTCCACTTT.